This T cell receptor beta chain was captured in a study of persistence of HIV-infected CD4 T cells. The immunoSEQ assay was version 4, run in survey mode. TCRdb's table, derived via immunoSEQ multiplex PCR, lists solely in-frame clones and lacks some. Of around 45,000 clones in the sample, roughly 92% were seen once. About this clone itself: The antigen is not known.

This CDR3 has 16 residues. V was shortened by 3 bases and J by 0 bases, with 13 bases between the two germline ends. The germline gives CDR1 SEHNR, CDR2 FQNEAQ (reference sequence). Cells were stimulated nonspecifically with anti-CD3/anti-CD28 magnetic beads. Responding CD4+ T cells were sorted by upregulation of both CD40 ligand and CD69. This TCR came from an adult man with HIV who was CMV-seropositive. This specimen was CD4+ T cells sorted from PBMCs after roughly 17-hour stimulation, taken from a patient who received antiretroviral therapy. The V call is TRBV7-9, the J call TRBJ2-3; D perhaps matches TRBD1 (6 bases). The CDR3: CASSFYGQRSTDTQYF. For the CDR3, the DNA is TGTGCCAGCAGCTTTTATGGACAGAGGAGCACAGATACGCAGTATTTT.